This T cell receptor beta chain was retrieved from a study of human T cells and chemical hapten exposure. Findings of the study overall: The number of TCRs above 1 in 1000 frequency did not change after DPC sensitization.

On this clonotype itself: The antigen is unknown.

The time point: patch test 1, 2 weeks after DPC sensitization. Treatment meaning: therapeutic diphenylcyclopropenone sensitization with weekly scalp DPC. Library preparation tagged each individual cDNA molecule with a unique molecular identifier. In the authors' workflow: Approximately 100,000 TCRs per sample was the median, with a range of roughly 23,224 to 690,600. TCRdb used MiXCR to reprocess the RACE reads, holding one entry per CDR3 protein. The V and J calls here are based on TCRdb, not the publication. The sample yields around 75,000 distinct CDR3 sequences, roughly 10% seen once. The germline gives CDR1 SEHNR, CDR2 FQNEAQ (reference sequence). J was trimmed by 7 bases and V by 5 bases; bases with no gene match: 5. The CDR3 covers 14 residues.

The chain carries TRBV7-9 and TRBJ1-6; 7 bases are a match to TRBD1. This TCR was sampled from a woman aged 60 to 75 with alopecia areata. Some clones in this sample may be carry-over from other donors' samples. The material was whole blood, obtained in connection with sensitization to the hapten diphenylcyclopropenone (DPC). CDR3 sequence reads: CASSPRGTNSPLHF. DNA of the CDR3: TGTGCCAGCAGCCCCAGGGGGACGAATTCACCCCTCCACTTT.